Listed below are T cell receptor beta chains from one sample, sequenced in a study of cytomegalovirus exposure and HLA in healthy donors. Profiled with immunoSEQ multiplex PCR; TCRdb holds only in-frame clones, not every one. The sample has under 110,000 clones; about two thirds are singletons. Sequences were obtained from PBMCs. The origin of the receptors is a female donor in good health and CMV-seronegative. The CDR3 runs from the conserved cysteine through the conserved F or W. Fields, in order: clone size, D gene, J gene, V gene, CDR3 protein, CDR3 DNA. The D gene is left open where the match is weak. The size of a clone is reported for some rows only, either as once, few or many, or as a class for expanded clones.

size: -
D: -
J: TRBJ2-6
V: TRBV11-2
CDR3: CATVNPSPGANVLTF
DNA: TGTGCCACGGTCAACCCAAGCCCTGGGGCCAACGTCCTGACTTTC

size: -
D: TRBD1
J: TRBJ1-6
V: TRBV30
CDR3: CAWSGGQANSPLHF
DNA: TGTGCCTGGAGTGGAGGACAGGCGAATTCACCCCTCCACTTT

size: few
D: TRBD1
J: TRBJ1-2
V: TRBV4-1
CDR3: CASSQVMGQASNYGYTF
DNA: TGCGCCAGCAGCCAAGTTATGGGACAGGCATCAAACTATGGCTACACCTTC

size: -
D: -
J: TRBJ2-7
V: TRBV15
CDR3: CATSREGREQYF
DNA: TGTGCCACCAGCAGAGAAGGGAGAGAGCAGTACTTC

size: -
D: TRBD2
J: TRBJ2-3
V: TRBV11-2
CDR3: CASSLAGGRDTQYF
DNA: TGTGCCAGCAGCCTAGCGGGAGGGCGAGATACGCAGTATTTT

size: once
D: TRBD1
J: TRBJ1-1
V: TRBV7-2
CDR3: CASSLVADRGSVRAFF
DNA: TGTGCCAGCAGCTTAGTAGCGGACAGGGGCTCCGTACGAGCTTTCTTT

size: -
D: TRBD1
J: TRBJ2-7
V: TRBV7-9
CDR3: CSVSGTAYEQYF
DNA: TGTTCCGTCTCCGGGACAGCCTACGAGCAGTACTTC

size: -
D: TRBD1
J: TRBJ1-5
V: TRBV28
CDR3: CASSLIGTEGNQPQHF
DNA: TGTGCCAGCAGTCTCATCGGGACAGAGGGCAATCAGCCCCAGCATTTT

size: -
D: TRBD2
J: TRBJ2-3
V: TRBV18
CDR3: CASSPRTSGRYTQYF
DNA: TGTGCCAGCTCACCTCGGACTAGCGGGAGGTATACGCAGTATTTT

size: -
D: TRBD2
J: TRBJ2-3
V: TRBV4-1
CDR3: CASSQVRLAETDTQYF
DNA: TGCGCCAGCAGCCAAGTCCGGCTAGCGGAAACAGATACGCAGTATTTT

size: -
D: TRBD2
J: TRBJ2-1
V: TRBV5-1
CDR3: CASRRAGGPSSYNEQFF
DNA: TGCGCCAGCAGGCGAGCGGGAGGCCCTAGCTCCTACAATGAGCAGTTCTTC

size: -
D: TRBD1
J: TRBJ1-1
V: TRBV7-3
CDR3: CASSLKGGGDRAFF
DNA: TGTGCCAGCAGCTTAAAAGGGGGAGGGGACAGGGCTTTCTTT

size: few
D: -
J: TRBJ2-2
V: TRBV30
CDR3: CAWSPWGVTARELFF
DNA: TGTGCCTGGAGTCCCTGGGGGGTAACCGCCCGGGAGCTGTTTTTT

size: few
D: -
J: TRBJ2-1
V: TRBV6-5
CDR3: CASSYGGSYNEQFF
DNA: TGTGCCAGCAGTTACGGGGGGTCCTACAATGAGCAGTTCTTC

size: -
D: TRBD1
J: TRBJ2-7
V: TRBV6-5
CDR3: CASSWTGVGEQYF
DNA: TGTGCCAGCAGTTGGACAGGGGTCGGAGAGCAGTACTTC

size: -
D: TRBD1
J: TRBJ1-1
V: TRBV25-1
CDR3: CASRAGQAPTEAFF
DNA: TGTGCCAGCAGGGCCGGACAGGCACCCACTGAAGCTTTCTTT

size: -
D: TRBD2
J: TRBJ2-2
V: TRBV10-1
CDR3: CASSESFRGLAETNTGELFF
DNA: TGCGCCAGCAGTGAGTCGTTTAGGGGACTAGCGGAAACGAACACCGGGGAGCTGTTTTTT

size: -
D: -
J: TRBJ1-3
V: TRBV9
CDR3: CASSVDTGLGGNTIYF
DNA: TGTGCCAGCAGCGTAGATACAGGCCTCGGAGGAAACACCATATATTTT

size: -
D: TRBD1
J: TRBJ1-2
V: TRBV5-1
CDR3: CASSFGDSLNTNYGYTF
DNA: TGCGCCAGCAGCTTTGGGGACAGCCTTAATACTAACTATGGCTACACCTTC

size: -
D: TRBD1
J: TRBJ1-2
V: TRBV10-3
CDR3: CAISPTGTFYGYTF
DNA: TGTGCCATCAGCCCGACAGGGACCTTCTATGGCTACACCTTC

size: -
D: -
J: TRBJ2-5
V: TRBV7-2
CDR3: CASSRPRETQYF
DNA: TGTGCCAGCAGTCGGCCGCGGGAGACCCAGTACTTC

size: once
D: TRBD1
J: TRBJ1-1
V: TRBV30
CDR3: CAWSPDRFMNTEAFF
DNA: TGTGCCTGGAGTCCGGACAGGTTCATGAACACTGAAGCTTTCTTT

size: -
D: TRBD1
J: TRBJ2-3
V: TRBV7-9
CDR3: CASSEGATGTDTQYF
DNA: TGTGCCAGCAGTGAGGGGGCAACTGGCACAGATACGCAGTATTTT

size: -
D: TRBD2
J: TRBJ2-5
V: TRBV9
CDR3: CASSVSSGSSETQYF
DNA: TGTGCCAGCAGCGTAAGTAGCGGGAGTTCTGAGACCCAGTACTTC

size: -
D: TRBD2
J: TRBJ2-1
V: TRBV4-1
CDR3: CASSQAGGPLNEQFF
DNA: TGCGCCAGCAGCCAAGCGGGAGGGCCGCTAAATGAGCAGTTCTTC

size: -
D: TRBD1
J: TRBJ2-2
V: TRBV2
CDR3: CASSLQGANTGELFF
DNA: TGTGCCAGCAGTCTACAGGGGGCCAACACCGGGGAGCTGTTTTTT

size: -
D: -
J: TRBJ2-6
V: TRBV14
CDR3: CASSRRGSSGANVLTF
DNA: TGTGCCAGCAGCCGACGGGGTTCCTCTGGGGCCAACGTCCTGACTTTC

size: -
D: -
J: TRBJ2-6
V: TRBV27
CDR3: CASSEQGGISGANVLTF
DNA: TGTGCCAGCAGTGAACAGGGGGGGATCTCTGGGGCCAACGTCCTGACTTTC

size: -
D: TRBD1
J: TRBJ1-4
V: TRBV2
CDR3: CASSPGQGAFANEKLFF
DNA: TGTGCCAGCAGTCCAGGACAGGGGGCTTTTGCTAATGAAAAACTGTTTTTT

size: -
D: -
J: TRBJ2-7
V: TRBV15
CDR3: CATSPRRGGSYEQYF
DNA: TGTGCCACCAGCCCCCGGAGGGGGGGCTCCTACGAGCAGTACTTC

size: -
D: TRBD1
J: TRBJ1-1
V: TRBV5-1
CDR3: CASSLGQGFDTEAFF
DNA: TGCGCCAGCAGCTTGGGACAGGGTTTTGACACTGAAGCTTTCTTT

size: -
D: TRBD2
J: TRBJ2-5
V: TRBV15
CDR3: CATRLTSGEETQYF
DNA: TGTGCCACCAGGCTGACTAGCGGAGAAGAGACCCAGTACTTC

size: -
D: TRBD1
J: TRBJ2-7
V: TRBV9
CDR3: CASSPTAGTGGYEQYF
DNA: TGTGCCAGCAGCCCAACCGCCGGGACAGGGGGCTACGAGCAGTACTTC

size: once
D: TRBD1
J: TRBJ2-7
V: TRBV9
CDR3: CASSPGQGESEQYF
DNA: TGTGCCAGCAGCCCAGGACAGGGGGAGAGCGAGCAGTACTTC

size: few
D: TRBD2
J: TRBJ2-5
V: TRBV25-1
CDR3: CASSEILAGGHYF
DNA: TGTGCCAGCAGTGAAATTTTAGCGGGAGGACACTACTTC

size: -
D: -
J: TRBJ2-1
V: TRBV11-2
CDR3: CASSGTGYDEQFF
DNA: TGCGCCAGCAGCGGAACAGGGTACGATGAGCAGTTCTTC

size: -
D: TRBD2
J: TRBJ2-3
V: TRBV5-6
CDR3: CASSLPGLVQNTQYF
DNA: TGTGCCAGCAGCTTGCCGGGACTAGTTCAGAATACGCAGTATTTT

size: -
D: TRBD1
J: TRBJ1-1
V: TRBV27
CDR3: CASSLRPGTIGQGVPGVTEAFF
DNA: TGTGCCAGCAGTTTACGTCCGGGAACTATCGGACAGGGGGTACCAGGGGTCACTGAAGCTTTCTTT

size: -
D: TRBD1
J: TRBJ1-1
V: TRBV4-2
CDR3: CASSQIGQGVNTEAFF
DNA: TGTGCCAGCAGCCAAATAGGACAGGGAGTGAACACTGAAGCTTTCTTT

size: -
D: TRBD2
J: TRBJ2-1
V: TRBV7-3
CDR3: CASSPSGSKNEQFF
DNA: TGTGCCAGCAGCCCTAGCGGGAGCAAGAATGAGCAGTTCTTC

size: -
D: -
J: TRBJ2-3
V: TRBV10-3
CDR3: CAISNGIRDTQYF
DNA: TGTGCCATCAGTAACGGGATCCGCGATACGCAGTATTTT

size: few
D: -
J: TRBJ2-2
V: TRBV6-4
CDR3: CASSGLLNTGELFF
DNA: TGTGCCAGCAGTGGACTATTAAACACCGGGGAGCTGTTTTTT

size: -
D: -
J: TRBJ2-3
V: TRBV2
CDR3: CASSRGGGDTQYF
DNA: TGTGCCAGCAGCCGAGGGGGGGGAGATACGCAGTATTTT

size: -
D: TRBD2
J: TRBJ2-3
V: TRBV30
CDR3: CAWSPNRLAGGRADTQYF
DNA: TGTGCCTGGAGCCCTAACCGACTAGCGGGAGGTAGGGCAGATACGCAGTATTTT

size: -
D: -
J: TRBJ2-7
V: TRBV6-1
CDR3: CASRRDSVFEQYF
DNA: TGTGCCAGCAGGCGGGACAGCGTCTTCGAGCAGTACTTC

size: -
D: TRBD2
J: TRBJ2-3
V: TRBV29-1
CDR3: CSVGLLAGGPSTDTQYF
DNA: TGCAGCGTTGGGCTACTAGCGGGAGGCCCTAGCACAGATACGCAGTATTTT

size: -
D: TRBD2
J: TRBJ2-3
V: TRBV19
CDR3: CASSIAAGKVQYF
DNA: TGTGCCAGTAGTATCGCAGCGGGAAAAGTGCAGTATTTT

size: -
D: TRBD1
J: TRBJ2-6
V: TRBV7-8
CDR3: CASSSRTGGSGANVLTF
DNA: TGTGCCAGCAGCTCCCGGACAGGGGGCTCTGGGGCCAACGTCCTGACTTTC

size: once
D: TRBD2
J: TRBJ2-5
V: TRBV7-9
CDR3: CASSPSSGETQYF
DNA: TGTGCCAGCAGCCCTTCTAGCGGAGAGACCCAGTACTTC

size: -
D: TRBD1
J: TRBJ2-1
V: TRBV9
CDR3: CASSLGTGGSYNEQFF
DNA: TGTGCCAGCAGCTTAGGGACAGGGGGGTCCTACAATGAGCAGTTCTTC

size: few
D: -
J: TRBJ1-1
V: TRBV10-1
CDR3: CASSKKGGMNTEAFF
DNA: TGCGCCAGCAGCAAGAAAGGAGGGATGAACACTGAAGCTTTCTTT

size: -
D: -
J: TRBJ2-3
V: TRBV5-1
CDR3: CASSPLTSTDTQYF
DNA: TGCGCCAGCAGCCCATTGACTAGCACAGATACGCAGTATTTT

size: -
D: TRBD2
J: TRBJ2-7
V: TRBV7-6
CDR3: CASSLAPWAGGSYEQYF
DNA: TGTGCCAGCAGCTTAGCCCCTTGGGCGGGAGGGTCCTACGAGCAGTACTTC

size: few
D: -
J: TRBJ1-2
V: TRBV10-1
CDR3: CASSESEGRGYTF
DNA: TGCGCCAGCAGTGAGTCGGAGGGTCGAGGCTACACCTTC

size: -
D: TRBD1
J: TRBJ1-2
V: TRBV6-1
CDR3: CASSLGQGAYGYTF
DNA: TGTGCCAGCAGTCTGGGACAGGGGGCGTATGGCTACACCTTC

size: few
D: TRBD1
J: TRBJ1-3
V: TRBV30
CDR3: CAWSAGTAGNTIYF
DNA: TGTGCCTGGAGCGCGGGGACAGCCGGAAACACCATATATTTT

size: -
D: -
J: TRBJ1-1
V: TRBV7-8
CDR3: CASSPKAPGQGGGAFF
DNA: TGTGCCAGCAGCCCGAAAGCCCCGGGACAAGGGGGGGGAGCTTTCTTT

size: -
D: TRBD2
J: TRBJ2-5
V: TRBV9
CDR3: CASSAGRARETQYF
DNA: TGTGCCAGCAGCGCTGGGAGGGCCCGGGAGACCCAGTACTTC

size: -
D: TRBD1
J: TRBJ1-2
V: TRBV30
CDR3: CAWSPDRAGGYGYTF
DNA: TGTGCCTGGAGCCCAGACAGGGCTGGGGGCTATGGCTACACCTTC